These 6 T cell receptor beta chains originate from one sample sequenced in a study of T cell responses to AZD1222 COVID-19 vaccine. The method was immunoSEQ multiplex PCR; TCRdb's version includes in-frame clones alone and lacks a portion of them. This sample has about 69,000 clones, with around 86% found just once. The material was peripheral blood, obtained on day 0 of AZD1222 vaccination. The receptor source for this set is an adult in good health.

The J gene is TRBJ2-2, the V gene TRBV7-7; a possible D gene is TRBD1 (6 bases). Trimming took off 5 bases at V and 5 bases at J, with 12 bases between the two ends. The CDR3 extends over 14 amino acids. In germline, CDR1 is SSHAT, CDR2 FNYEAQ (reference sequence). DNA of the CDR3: TGTGCCAGCAGCCTCGACAGGAGGACCGGGGAGCTGTTTTTT. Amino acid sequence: CASSLDRRTGELFF.

CDR3 coding DNA: TGTGCCAGCAGCCTAAAGACAGGGGGCGGAACTGAAGCTTTCTTT. This encodes CASSLKTGGGTEAFF. This chain links TRBV6-5 with TRBJ1-1, with 10 bases identical to TRBD1. J was trimmed by 5 bases and V by 6 bases; bases with no gene match: 9. The CDR3 totals 15 residues. Germline V gene data show CDR1 as MNHEY and CDR2 as SVGAGI.

CDR3 DNA sequence: TGTGCCAGCAGACCAGCGGGCACCTACGAGCAGTACTTC. Translating it yields CASRPAGTYEQYF. The J gene is TRBJ2-7, the V gene TRBV28, with D possibly TRBD2 on 6 matching bases. Germline V gene lookup returns CDR1 MDHEN and CDR2 SYDVKM. The CDR3 consists of 13 residues. V was trimmed by 6 bases and J by 2 bases, leaving 11 bases between them.

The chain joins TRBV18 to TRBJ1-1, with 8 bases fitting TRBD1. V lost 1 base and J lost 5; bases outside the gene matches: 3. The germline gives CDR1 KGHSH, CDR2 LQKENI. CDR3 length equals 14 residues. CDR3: CASSPRQGRTEAFF. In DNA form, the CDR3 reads TGTGCCAGCTCACCACGACAGGGGAGGACTGAAGCTTTCTTT.

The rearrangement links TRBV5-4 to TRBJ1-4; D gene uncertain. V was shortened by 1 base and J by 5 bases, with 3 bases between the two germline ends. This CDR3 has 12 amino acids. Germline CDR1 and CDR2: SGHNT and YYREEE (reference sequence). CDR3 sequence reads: CASSLPNEKLFF. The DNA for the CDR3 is TGTGCCAGCAGCTTGCCCAATGAAAAACTGTTTTTT.

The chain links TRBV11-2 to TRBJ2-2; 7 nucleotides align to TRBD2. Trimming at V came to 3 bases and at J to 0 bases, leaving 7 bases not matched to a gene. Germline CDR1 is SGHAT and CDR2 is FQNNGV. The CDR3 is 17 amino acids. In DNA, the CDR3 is TGTGCCAGCAGCTTCCAGACTAGCCTAGCGAACACCGGGGAGCTGTTTTTT. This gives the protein CASSFQTSLANTGELFF. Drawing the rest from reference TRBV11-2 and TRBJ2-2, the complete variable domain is EAGVAQSPRYKIIEKRQSVAFWCNPISGHATLYWYQQILGQGPKLLIQFQNNGVVDDSQLPKDRFSAERLKGVDSTLKIQPAKLEDSAVYLCASSFQTSLANTGELFFGEGSRLTVL.